This TCR beta chain was captured by sequencing in a study of long-term antiretroviral therapy in people with HIV. Across the whole study: Sampling started about a decade before the 2015 immediate-ART recommendation.

General study points: Across all time points, the repertoire was dominated by clones that expanded before ART. HIV repertoires spanned narrower CDR3 length ranges than controls.

As concerns this clone: Its antigen is not identified.

At the survey level, the v3.0 immunoSEQ assay was run. The data were produced by immunoSEQ multiplex PCR, yet TCRdb's version contains in-frame clones alone and is incomplete. Of about 38,000 clones listed, around 85% are singletons. There are 12 residues in the CDR3. Sequenced here: unsorted PBMCs, sampled 1.5 years after starting antiretroviral therapy. This sequence joins TRBV21-1 and TRBJ1-1. TRBV21-1 is recorded as a pseudogene. The TCR comes from a man aged 18 to 29 with HIV. This CDR3 reads CASSPANTEAFF. The CDR3 nucleotides are TGTGCCAGCAGCCCAGCGAACACTGAAGCTTTCTTT.